This T cell receptor beta chain was profiled in a study of blood T cell repertoires in COVID-19. Study-level background: Spain, Italy and the United States supplied samples that represented acute and convalescent COVID-19.

Two negative PCRs, clearance, or symptom resolution were required of recovered Cohort 3 donors. Germline V lookup: CDR1 MNHEY, CDR2 SMNVEV (reference sequence). The CDR3 loop spans 18 amino acids. V lost 2 bases and J lost 0; bases outside the gene matches: 5. Per the study methods: Cell counts per sample came from amplifying reference gene primers. Sequencing was performed with immunoSEQ multiplex PCR; in TCRdb, only in-frame clones are kept and a portion is missing. The V and J calls and clone size come from that table; D and trimming were worked out from the DNA. The sample lists some 330,000 clones, around 84% seen once, with roughly 4% in the top ten.

Sequenced input: PBMCs or T cells enriched from blood (not recorded which). This TCR was sampled from a man aged 25-40 years who had recovered from COVID-19. The chain recombines TRBV27 with TRBJ1-5; TRBD1 agrees at 12 bases. The CDR3 DNA reads TGTGCCAGCAGTTTACGGGGGACAGGGGGCCATAGCAATCAGCCCCAGCATTTT. It translates to CASSLRGTGGHSNQPQHF.